This T cell receptor beta chain is from a study of blood T cell repertoires in COVID-19. Study-level background: Acute and convalescent COVID-19 specimens originated in the United States, Italy and Spain. PBMCs, B-cell-depleted T cells, or T cells were the source of the cDNA or gDNA that made up the material.

Trimming took 2 bases from V and 4 from J; bases not matched to a gene: 6. The CDR3 loop spans 15 amino acids. Germline loops: CDR1 SGHRS, CDR2 YFSETQ. Original methodology: Estimates of nucleated cell counts were drawn from the amplification of reference gene primers. Libraries were prepared by immunoSEQ multiplex PCR; TCRdb keeps only in-frame clonotypes and omits some of them. V and J calls and clone size are as listed in that table; D and trimming were resolved from the DNA. Seen here are over 200,000 clones, 81% observed once, and the top ten hold around 9.3%. The sequence was collected from a woman between 50 and 59 years old with acute COVID-19. The chain has TRBV5-1 and TRBJ2-3; 8 bases agree with TRBD2. The sequencing sample was made of PBMCs or T cells enriched from blood (not recorded which). Written as DNA, the CDR3 is TGCGCCAGCAGCTTTTATAGCGGGGAGGCAGATACGCAGTATTTT. Its protein product is CASSFYSGEADTQYF.